The source of this T cell receptor beta chain is a study of T cell repertoires in cytomegalovirus infection. Study summary: Researchers turned to recently identified HLA-C-restricted CMV epitopes as well as well-studied HLA-B-restricted ones. Matching HLA type and CMV infection were both indicated by public TCR beta signatures. Overall study results and limits: In two of eight donors, the top clonotype was HLA-C-restricted CMV-specific.

TCRdb re-called the reads through MiXCR, storing one row per CDR3 protein. Of tens of thousands of distinct CDR3 sequences detected, about 44% appear once; the ten largest clones hold approximately 93%. This clonotype appeared a single time. Its antigen is unidentified. The V and J ends lost 0 bases and 4 bases respectively, with 15 bases between them. Looked up from germline, CDR1 is LGHNA and CDR2 is YNFKEQ. The CDR3 has 17 amino acids. The specimen was CD8+ T cells from cultured PBMCs, collected from culture after CMV antigen stimulation. This clonotype was obtained from a human donor in good health (CMV status not recorded). Some clones in this sample may be carry-over from other donors' samples. This rearrangement joins TRBV4-2 to TRBJ2-2; D uncertain. This chain's CDR3 is CASSQDRQLSGTGELFF. CDR3 DNA sequence: TGTGCCAGCAGCCAAGATCGGCAGCTCTCGGGCACCGGGGAGCTGTTTTTT.